This record concerns one TCR beta chain sequence. The data were taken from a study of blood T cell repertoires in COVID-19. For the study at large: PBMCs, B-cell-depleted T cells, or T cells provided the cDNA or gDNA that made up the material.

Germline V CDR1 and CDR2: MGHDK, SYGVNS. V trimming: 6 bases; J trimming: 6 bases; junction bases outside the gene matches: 9. The CDR3 has 14 amino acids. In the study's own analysis: The authors estimated nucleated cell counts from reference gene primer amplification. Sequencing used immunoSEQ multiplex PCR; TCRdb keeps in-frame clones, though not all of them. The V and J calls and clone size come from that table; D and trimming were worked out from the DNA. The table includes about 47,000 clones, roughly 89% detected once. This clonotype was sampled from a man in his 70s with active COVID-19. The chain uses TRBV25-1 and TRBJ2-7, with 9 bases aligning to TRBD1. The sample consisted of peripheral blood. The CDR3 loop reads CASSGTGLVREQYF. For the CDR3, the DNA is TGTGCCAGCAGCGGGACAGGGTTGGTTCGCGAGCAGTACTTC.